Each of the 13 T cell receptor beta chains below was sequenced from the same sample in a study of human T cells and chemical hapten exposure. TCRdb independently ran MiXCR on the RACE reads; one entry per CDR3 protein. Of fewer than 350,000 distinct CDR3 sequences in the sample, 7.5% to 8% were seen once. Regarding time point: pre-sensitization, week 0. The treatment: therapeutic diphenylcyclopropenone sensitization with weekly scalp DPC. The sequencing here drew on whole blood, taken in connection with sensitization to the hapten diphenylcyclopropenone (DPC). The source is a man in his late teens or twenties with alopecia areata. Some clones in this sample may be carry-over from other donors' samples.

This clonotype was detected ten times or more. The genes are TRBV5-6 and TRBJ2-2, with D maybe TRBD1 (5 bases). CDR3 length equals 15 residues. The V and J ends lost 3 bases and 1 base respectively, with 10 bases between them. Germline values: CDR1 SGHDT, CDR2 YYEEEE. DNA for the CDR3: TGTGCCAGCAGCTCGACAGCACTGAACACCGGGGAGCTGTTTTTT. Residues: CASSSTALNTGELFF. Combining the CDR3 with reference TRBV5-6 and TRBJ2-2 gives the whole variable domain DAGVTQSPTHLIKTRGQQVTLRCSPKSGHDTVSWYQQALGQGPQFIFQYYEEEERQRGNFPDRFSGHQFPNYSSELNVNALLLGDSALYLCASSSTALNTGELFFGEGSRLTVL.

This clonotype was seen a few times. This sequence may be a read error, since a much larger clone differs from it by one base. The chain uses TRBV7-2 and TRBJ2-3; D call uncertain. V lost 6 bases and J lost 5, with 6 bases in between. The V gene's germline CDR1 is SGHTA and CDR2 FQGNSA. The CDR3 contains 11 residues. Written as DNA, the CDR3 is TGTGCCAGCAGTGTAAGAGATACGCAGTATTTT. Its protein product is CASSVRDTQYF.

This clonotype was observed many times. The rearrangement uses TRBV27 and TRBJ1-1; possible D gene TRBD1, 5 bases. Trimming removed 2 bases at V and 4 bases at J, with 14 bases between. Germline lookup yields CDR1 MNHEY and CDR2 SMNVEV (reference sequence). The CDR3 loop spans 15 amino acids. The CDR3 nucleotides are TGTGCCAGCAGTTTAGTCGCTGGGGCGGGCACTGAAGCTTTCTTT. Encoded protein: CASSLVAGAGTEAFF.

The V and J genes are TRBV7-3 and TRBJ2-3, with D perhaps matching TRBD2 (6 bases). The CDR3 sequence is 14 residues long. Germline V CDR1 and CDR2: SGHTA, FQGTGA. Trimming removed 3 bases from V and 2 bases from J, with 9 bases in between. CDR3 amino acids: CASSFLADTDTQYF. The CDR3 DNA follows: TGTGCCAGCAGCTTTTTAGCGGACACAGATACGCAGTATTTT.

This chain uses TRBV27 with TRBJ1-5; D gene ambiguous. CDR1 and CDR2 (germline): MNHEY, SMNVEV (reference sequence). Trimming pared 3 bases from V and 0 bases from J, leaving 6 bases between. This CDR3 spans 14 amino acids. CDR3 in DNA: TGTGCCAGCAGTTTTCTGAGTAGCAATCAGCCCCAGCATTTT. It is translated as CASSFLSSNQPQHF.

The chain uses TRBV7-2 and TRBJ1-3; TRBD1 agrees at 7 bases. V was clipped by 2 bases and J by 0 bases; unmatched bases: 10. The CDR3 loop spans 18 amino acids. Germline V gene data show CDR1 as SGHTA and CDR2 as FQGNSA. The CDR3 loop reads CASSLSSKGQFSGNTIYF. Written as DNA, the CDR3 is TGTGCCAGCAGCTTAAGCAGCAAGGGACAGTTCTCTGGAAACACCATATATTTT.

The rearrangement joins TRBV11-2 to TRBJ1-1; D might be TRBD1 (6 bases). CDR3 size: 16 residues. Trimming shortened V by 5 bases and J by 7 bases, and 23 bases separated the two germline ends. Germline lookup yields CDR1 SGHAT and CDR2 FQNNGV. CDR3 loop: CASSTHQSDGGGEAFF. The DNA for the CDR3 is TGTGCCAGCAGCACTCACCAATCGGACGGGGGCGGTGAAGCTTTCTTT. Supplemented by reference TRBV11-2 and TRBJ1-1, the full variable domain reads EAGVAQSPRYKIIEKRQSVAFWCNPISGHATLYWYQQILGQGPKLLIQFQNNGVVDDSQLPKDRFSAERLKGVDSTLKIQPAKLEDSAVYLCASSTHQSDGGGEAFFGQGTRLTVV.

This clonotype was recorded a few times. CDR3 sequence: CASSQPGTAQETQYF. In nucleotides, the CDR3 is TGTGCCAGCAGCCAGCCTGGGACAGCCCAAGAGACCCAGTACTTC. This chain joins TRBV3-1 and TRBJ2-5, with 7 bases aligning to TRBD1. From germline, CDR1 is LGHDT and CDR2 YNNKEL (reference sequence). V shed 3 bases and J 1 base; nucleotides not matched to a gene: 5. The CDR3 consists of 15 residues.

The V gene is TRBV6-2 or TRBV6-3, the J gene TRBJ2-7, with 8 bases matching TRBD1. J lost 3 bases, V lost 5 bases, and 3 bases had no gene match. CDR1 is MNHEY and CDR2 is SVGEGT in the germline V gene. CDR3 length equals 13 residues. The CDR3 nucleotides are TGTGCCAGCAGTCAGGGACAGGACTACGAGCAGTACGTC. The encoded protein is CASSQGQDYEQYV.

In its sample, this clonotype was seen many times. This chain uses TRBV7-2 with TRBJ1-5; D unclear. The CDR3 is made up of 13 amino acids. Germline CDR1 is SGHTA and CDR2 is FQGNSA. The V and J ends lost 6 bases and 4 bases respectively, with 10 bases between them. The CDR3 DNA reads as TGTGCCAGCAGTCCCTCCGAAAATCAGCCCCAGCATTTT. Amino acid sequence: CASSPSENQPQHF.

The chain is built from TRBV5-1 and TRBJ2-2; D unclear. CDR1 and CDR2 (germline): SGHRS, YFSETQ. The germline V and J ends were trimmed by 0 bases and 6 bases, with 9 bases remaining between them. There are 14 residues in the CDR3. CDR3 bases: TGCGCCAGCAGCTTGGACACGTCTGCCGGGGAGCTGTTTTTT. Its protein product is CASSLDTSAGELFF.

This clonotype was detected many times. This rearrangement joins TRBV15 to TRBJ1-5, with D possibly being TRBD1 (5 bases). Trimming took 2 bases from V and 0 from J, leaving 14 bases between them. CDR3 length: 17 residues. Germline lookup yields CDR1 LNHNV and CDR2 YYDKDF (reference sequence). Written as DNA, the CDR3 is TGTGCCACCAGCAGATTCTGGACACCGTATAGCAATCAGCCCCAGCATTTT. Amino acid sequence: CATSRFWTPYSNQPQHF.

Notes on this clonotype: Given a much more abundant clone one base away, this may be a read error. The CDR3 end shows no conserved phenylalanine or tryptophan, and so a read error is likely. The chain joins TRBV7-3 to TRBJ1-2, with 8 bases that match TRBD1. Per germline, CDR1 SGHTA and CDR2 FQGTGA. The CDR3 extends over 14 amino acids. The ends lost 4 bases at V and 3 bases at J; junction bases unmatched: 4. CDR3 protein: CASSSHRGDYGYTS. CDR3 bases: TGTGCCAGCAGCTCCCACAGGGGGGACTATGGCTACACCTCC.